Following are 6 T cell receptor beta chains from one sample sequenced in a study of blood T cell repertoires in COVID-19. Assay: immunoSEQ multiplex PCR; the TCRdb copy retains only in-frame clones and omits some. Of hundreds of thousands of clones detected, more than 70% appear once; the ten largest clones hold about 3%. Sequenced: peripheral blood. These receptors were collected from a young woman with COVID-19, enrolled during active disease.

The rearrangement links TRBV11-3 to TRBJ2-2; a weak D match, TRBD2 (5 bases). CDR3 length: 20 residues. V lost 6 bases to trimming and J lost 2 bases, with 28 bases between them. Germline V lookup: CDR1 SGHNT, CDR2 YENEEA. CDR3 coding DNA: TGTGCCAGCAGGGTAACCTGGGTATCCGGACTGACTCAAAACACCGGGGAGCTGTTTTTT. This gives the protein CASRVTWVSGLTQNTGELFF.

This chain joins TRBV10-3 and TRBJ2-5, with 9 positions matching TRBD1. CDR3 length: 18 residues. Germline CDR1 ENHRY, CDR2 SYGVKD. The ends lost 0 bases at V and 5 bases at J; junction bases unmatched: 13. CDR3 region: CAISESSGSDRGRETQYF. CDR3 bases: TGTGCCATCAGTGAGTCGAGTGGGTCGGACAGGGGCAGGGAGACCCAGTACTTC.

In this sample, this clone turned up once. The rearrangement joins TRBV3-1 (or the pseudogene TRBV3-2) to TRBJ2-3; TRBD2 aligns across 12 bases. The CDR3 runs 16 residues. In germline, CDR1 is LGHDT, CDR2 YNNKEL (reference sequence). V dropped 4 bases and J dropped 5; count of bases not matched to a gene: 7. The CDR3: CASSPLAGGRGDTQYF. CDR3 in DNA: TGTGCCAGCAGCCCCCTAGCGGGGGGGCGGGGAGATACGCAGTATTTT.

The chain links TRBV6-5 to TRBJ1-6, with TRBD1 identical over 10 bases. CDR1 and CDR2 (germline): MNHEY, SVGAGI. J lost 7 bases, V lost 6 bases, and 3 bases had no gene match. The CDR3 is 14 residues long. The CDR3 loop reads CASRGTGENSPLHF. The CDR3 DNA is TGTGCCAGCAGGGGGACAGGGGAGAATTCACCCCTCCACTTT.

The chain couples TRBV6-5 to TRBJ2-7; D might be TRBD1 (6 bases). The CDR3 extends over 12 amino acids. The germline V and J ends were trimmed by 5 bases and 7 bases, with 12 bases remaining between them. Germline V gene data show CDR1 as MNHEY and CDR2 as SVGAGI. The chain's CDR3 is CASSPTGKEQYF. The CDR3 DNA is TGTGCCAGCAGTCCGACAGGAAAAGAGCAGTACTTC.

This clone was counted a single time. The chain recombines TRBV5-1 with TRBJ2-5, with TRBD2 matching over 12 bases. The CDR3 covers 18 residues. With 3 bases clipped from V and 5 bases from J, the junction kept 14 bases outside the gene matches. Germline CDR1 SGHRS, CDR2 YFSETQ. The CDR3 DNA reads TGCGCCAGCAGCTCTTCTCTAGCGGGAGGGAATATTAGGGAGACCCAGTACTTC. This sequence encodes CASSSSLAGGNIRETQYF.